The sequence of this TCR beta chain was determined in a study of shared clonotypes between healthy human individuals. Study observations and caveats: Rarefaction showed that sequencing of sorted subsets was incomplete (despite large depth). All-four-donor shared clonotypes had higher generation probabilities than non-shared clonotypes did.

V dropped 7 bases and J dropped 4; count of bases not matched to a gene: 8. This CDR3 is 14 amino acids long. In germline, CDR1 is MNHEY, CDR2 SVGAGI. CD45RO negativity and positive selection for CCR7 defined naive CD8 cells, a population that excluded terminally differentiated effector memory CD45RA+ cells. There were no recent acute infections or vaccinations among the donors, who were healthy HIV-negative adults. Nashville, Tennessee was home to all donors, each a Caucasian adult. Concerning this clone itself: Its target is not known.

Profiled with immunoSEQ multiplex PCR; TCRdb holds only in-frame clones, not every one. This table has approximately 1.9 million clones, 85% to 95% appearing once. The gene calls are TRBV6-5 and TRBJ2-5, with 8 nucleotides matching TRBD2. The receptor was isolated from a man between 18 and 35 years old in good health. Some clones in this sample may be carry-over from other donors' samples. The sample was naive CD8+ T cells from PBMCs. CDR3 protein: CASTTGGAAETQYF. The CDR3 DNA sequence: TGTGCCAGCACCACCGGGGGGGCGGCAGAGACCCAGTACTTC.